This TCR beta chain was profiled in a study of blood T cell repertoires in COVID-19. This CDR3 has 14 amino acids. The V gene's germline CDR1 is SNHLY and CDR2 FYNNEI. V dropped 6 bases and J dropped 2 bases, with 11 bases sitting between them. The protocol was immunoSEQ multiplex PCR, while the TCRdb copy is restricted to in-frame clones and leaves out a portion. The sample has around 60,000 clones; around 85% are singletons. This rearrangement joins TRBV2 to TRBJ1-3; no firm D call. The sample comprised peripheral blood. This TCR was sampled from a man aged 40-50 years with acute or convalescent COVID-19. CDR3: CASSPEKTGNTIYF. For the CDR3, the DNA is TGTGCCAGCAGCCCAGAAAAGACTGGAAACACCATATATTTT.